These 29 T cell receptor beta chains share one sample of origin, sequenced in a study of blood T cell repertoires in COVID-19. Data came from immunoSEQ multiplex PCR; TCRdb stores just in-frame clones and leaves some out. The top ten hold about an eighth of the sample, which has about 18,000 clones, 80% to 90% seen once. Sequencing was carried out using peripheral blood. Receptors originate from a man aged 60 to 69 with active COVID-19.

The chain couples TRBV7-8 to TRBJ1-1; a weak D match, TRBD1 (6 bases). The V gene's germline CDR1 is SGHVS and CDR2 FQNEAQ. V shed 1 base and J shed 6 bases, with 9 bases lying between them. The CDR3 consists of 13 residues. The CDR3 sequence: CASSLDRVSEAFF. The CDR3, as DNA: TGTGCCAGCAGCTTAGACAGGGTATCTGAAGCTTTCTTT.

The gene calls are TRBV27 and TRBJ1-3; 7 bases are a match to TRBD1. Germline-derived CDR1 and CDR2 are MNHEY and SMNVEV (reference sequence). V shed 5 bases and J 4 bases; nucleotides not matched to a gene: 5. This CDR3 spans 14 amino acids. The chain's CDR3 is CASSPDRVGNTIYF. DNA for the CDR3: TGTGCCAGCAGTCCAGACAGGGTGGGAAACACCATATATTTT.

The V gene is TRBV2, the J gene TRBJ2-7; D gene ambiguous. Trimming took 6 bases from V and 0 from J, leaving 9 bases between them. The germline V gene encodes CDR1 SNHLY and CDR2 FYNNEI. The CDR3 is 13 residues long. CDR3 loop: CASRSTTSYEQYF. Here the CDR3 DNA reads TGTGCCAGCAGGAGTACTACCTCCTACGAGCAGTACTTC.

The chain carries TRBV11-3 and TRBJ2-7, with TRBD1 as a possible D gene (6 bases). This CDR3 comprises 17 residues. From germline, CDR1 is SGHNT and CDR2 YENEEA. V was shortened by 0 bases and J by 5 bases, with 20 bases between the two germline ends. CDR3 bases: TGTGCCAGCAGCTTAGAGTTGTCGTCTCAGGGGTTCAACGAGCAGTACTTC. Protein product: CASSLELSSQGFNEQYF.

The chain recombines TRBV3-1 (or the pseudogene TRBV3-2) with TRBJ2-5; TRBD2 is a possible D gene (5 bases). Germline V gene lookup returns CDR1 LGHDT and CDR2 YNNKEL (reference sequence). The CDR3 totals 15 residues. Trimming removed 1 base at V and 0 bases at J, with 9 bases between. CDR3 nucleotides: TGTGCCAGCAGCCAAGCCGGACTGTACCAAGAGACCCAGTACTTC. Translated, it gives CASSQAGLYQETQYF.

This chain joins TRBV6-6 and TRBJ2-2, with 7 nucleotides matching TRBD2. From germline, CDR1 is MNHNY and CDR2 SVGAGI (reference sequence). The V gene end was trimmed by 5 bases and the J gene end by 5 bases; junction bases not matched to a gene: 14. The CDR3 covers 17 residues. The CDR3 coding sequence is TGTGCCAGCAGTCGACGACCTACTAGCGCGGGGACCGGGGAGCTGTTTTTT. The encoded protein is CASSRRPTSAGTGELFF.

The gene calls are TRBV28 and TRBJ1-2; 9 positions agree with TRBD1. There are 20 residues in the CDR3. V lost 11 bases to trimming and J lost 8 bases; unmatched junction nucleotides: 33. Germline CDR1 and CDR2: MDHEN and SYDVKM. CDR3 DNA: TGTGCCGGCGCAGACAGGGGGGGAGGAGGGGATTTGAGGGGATCTTACGGCTACACCTTC. Protein product: CAGADRGGGGDLRGSYGYTF.

The genes are TRBV7-3 and TRBJ2-1, with D possibly matching TRBD1 (5 bases). From germline, CDR1 is SGHTA and CDR2 FQGTGA. This CDR3 contains 15 residues. V was cut by 6 bases and J by 2 bases, with 14 bases left in between. CDR3 loop: CASSSQVSTYNEQFF. The CDR3 region has the DNA TGTGCCAGCAGTTCACAGGTTTCCACCTACAATGAGCAGTTCTTC.

The CDR3 loop reads CATGTLSNYGYTF. In DNA, the CDR3 is TGTGCCACCGGGACACTTTCTAACTATGGCTACACCTTC. The chain uses TRBV10-3 and TRBJ1-2, with a weak D call TRBD1 (6 bases). V was shortened by 10 bases and J by 0 bases, with 12 bases between the two germline ends. Germline V gene lookup returns CDR1 ENHRY and CDR2 SYGVKD. The CDR3 runs 13 residues.

The chain employs TRBV9 and TRBJ2-7, with 8 bases that match TRBD2. The germline CDR1 and CDR2 sequences are SGDLS and YYNGEE. V lost 0 bases to trimming and J lost 6 bases; unmatched junction nucleotides: 8. This CDR3 region has 15 residues. The CDR3 DNA sequence: TGTGCCAGCAGCGTAGGAGGAGGGACTAGTAGCGAGCAGTACTTC. This sequence encodes CASSVGGGTSSEQYF.

This clone was seen more than once but under ten times. V usage is TRBV6-5 and J usage is TRBJ1-1; 9 nucleotides line up with TRBD1. CDR1 and CDR2 (germline): MNHEY, SVGAGI. Losses at the gene ends were 6 bases for V and 4 bases for J; bases not matched to a gene: 3. CDR3 length: 13 amino acids. The CDR3 protein is CASRRQGGTEAFF. CDR3 nucleotide sequence: TGTGCCAGCAGACGACAGGGGGGCACTGAAGCTTTCTTT.

The chain is built from TRBV19 and TRBJ1-5, with D possibly matching TRBD1 (6 bases). Germline V CDR1 and CDR2: LNHDA, SQIVND (reference sequence). Trimming took off 7 bases at V and 3 bases at J, with 13 bases between the two ends. The CDR3 sequence is 14 residues long. CDR3: CASTPDSFNQPQHF. As DNA, the CDR3 is TGTGCCAGTACCCCGGACAGCTTCAATCAGCCCCAGCATTTT.

V and J are TRBV11-3 and TRBJ2-7, with TRBD1 identical over 11 bases. The V segment lost 4 bases and the J segment 5 bases; nucleotides outside the gene matches: 7. Looked up from germline, CDR1 is SGHNT and CDR2 is YENEEA. The CDR3 consists of 15 residues. The CDR3 nucleotides are TGTGCCAGCAGCTCCCGGGACAGGGGGTCCAACGAGCAGTACTTC. Amino acid sequence: CASSSRDRGSNEQYF.

The chain carries TRBV27 and TRBJ2-1; tentative D call: TRBD1 (6 bases). CDR1 is MNHEY and CDR2 is SMNVEV in the germline V gene (reference sequence). The CDR3 runs to 16 residues. V lost 1 base and J 0 bases, leaving 10 bases between the germline ends. CDR3 sequence reads: CASSLYRASSYNEQFF. The CDR3 nucleotides are TGTGCCAGCAGTTTATACAGGGCGAGCTCCTACAATGAGCAGTTCTTC.

The chain recombines TRBV5-4 with TRBJ2-7, with TRBD1 matching 7 bases. CDR1 is SGHNT and CDR2 is YYREEE in the germline V gene (reference sequence). Trimming cost V 6 bases and J 2 bases; bases outside gene matches: 5. The CDR3 contains 13 residues. In DNA, the CDR3 is TGTGCCAGCAACCGCGACAGGGCCTACGAGCAGTACTTC. Amino acid sequence: CASNRDRAYEQYF.

The genes are TRBV9 and TRBJ2-5; 7 bases agree with TRBD1. CDR1 and CDR2 from the germline V gene are SGDLS and YYNGEE. Trimming cost V 4 bases and J 2 bases; bases outside gene matches: 8. CDR3 size: 15 residues. In DNA form, the CDR3 reads TGTGCCAGCAGCCCAGGGGGACATCTACAAGAGACCCAGTACTTC. Translated, it gives CASSPGGHLQETQYF.

The chain uses TRBV3-1 (or the pseudogene TRBV3-2) and TRBJ1-3; D perhaps matches TRBD1 (6 bases). Trimming stripped 1 base from V and 4 bases from J, with 11 bases between. CDR3 size: 15 residues. Germline V CDR1 and CDR2: LGHDT, YNNKEL (reference sequence). Here the CDR3 reads CASSQVGGPGNTIYF. In DNA form, the CDR3 reads TGTGCCAGCAGCCAAGTGGGGGGGCCGGGAAACACCATATATTTT.

The chain combines TRBV7-2 with TRBJ2-7, with D possibly being TRBD1 (6 bases). The CDR3 has 14 residues. The V gene lost 2 bases and the J gene lost 5 bases, with 13 bases spanning the gap. Germline-derived CDR1 and CDR2 are SGHTA and FQGNSA. In nucleotides, the CDR3 is TGTGCCAGCAGCTTACGGCAGGGGCACCACGAGCAGTACTTC. Translating gives CASSLRQGHHEQYF.

The rearrangement joins TRBV18 to TRBJ2-2, with 8 bases lining up with TRBD2. CDR3 length: 15 amino acids. J lost 5 bases, V lost 2 bases, and 4 bases had no gene match. Germline CDR1 KGHSH, CDR2 LQKENI. The CDR3 coding sequence is TGTGCCAGCTCACCAGTCGGGAGGGCTACCGGGGAGCTGTTTTTT. Protein: CASSPVGRATGELFF.

The chain is built from TRBV23-1 and TRBJ2-7; the D gene is possibly TRBD2 (6 bases). TRBV23-1 is designated an ORF whose function remains uncertain. The CDR3 covers 15 residues. V gave up 0 bases and J gave up 3 bases, with 12 bases separating them. In DNA, the CDR3 is TGCGCCAGCAGTCAATCGGGGGGAGGATGCTACGAGCAGTACTTC. Its translation: CASSQSGGGCYEQYF.

The chain combines TRBV28 with TRBJ2-3, with TRBD2 matching 9 bases. The CDR3 covers 16 residues. V was pared by 0 bases and J by 5 bases, with 6 bases of the junction left unmatched. Per germline, CDR1 MDHEN and CDR2 SYDVKM. CDR3 DNA: TGTGCCAGCAGTTTATGGCGGGGGGGCCGGAGAGATACGCAGTATTTT. Protein product: CASSLWRGGRRDTQYF.

A note on this clone: A junction end diverges from the germline sequence, so it may reflect a read error. The chain joins TRBV4-1 to TRBJ2-3; D possibly corresponds to TRBD1 (5 bases). Looked up from germline, CDR1 is MGHRA and CDR2 is YSYEKL. The CDR3 extends over 15 amino acids. The CDR3 sequence: CASGQSQTGTDTQYF. The DNA for the CDR3 is TGCGCCAGCGGCCAAAGCCAGACAGGCACAGATACGCAGTATTTT.

The chain uses TRBV2 and TRBJ1-6; no firm D call. The CDR3 runs to 14 residues. Looked up from germline, CDR1 is SNHLY and CDR2 is FYNNEI. V shed 1 base and J shed 5 bases, with 6 bases lying between them. The CDR3: CASSEGQNNSPLHF. The CDR3 region has the DNA TGTGCCAGCAGTGAAGGGCAGAATAATTCACCCCTCCACTTT.

CDR3: CASRPRDRVYEQYF. In DNA, the CDR3 is TGCGCCAGCAGACCCCGGGACAGGGTATACGAGCAGTACTTC. The chain uses TRBV5-1 and TRBJ2-7; 9 bases are shared with TRBD1. CDR1 SGHRS and CDR2 YFSETQ come from the germline V gene. V lost 5 bases to trimming and J lost 4 bases; unmatched junction nucleotides: 7. The CDR3 spans 14 residues. Supplemented by reference TRBV5-1 and TRBJ2-7, the full variable domain reads KAGVTQTPRYLIKTRGQQVTLSCSPISGHRSVSWYQQTPGQGLQFLFEYFSETQRNKGNFPGRFSGRQFSNSRSEMNVSTLELGDSALYLCASRPRDRVYEQYFGPGTRLTVT.

This sequence joins TRBV6-2 or TRBV6-3 and TRBJ1-1, with D unclear. The CDR3 is made up of 15 amino acids. V lost 0 bases to trimming and J lost 0 bases, with 8 bases between them. From germline, CDR1 is MNHEY and CDR2 SVGEGT. CDR3 protein: CASSYSGSMNTEAFF. CDR3 nucleotides: TGTGCCAGCAGTTACTCGGGGAGCATGAACACTGAAGCTTTCTTT.

The chain is built from TRBV28 and TRBJ2-3, with 11 positions matching TRBD2. The CDR3 is made up of 19 amino acids. The trim removed 1 base at V and 2 bases at J, leaving 11 bases unmatched. Per the germline V gene, CDR1 is MDHEN and CDR2 is SYDVKM. In DNA form, the CDR3 reads TGTGCCAGCAGTTTATTTAGATCTAGCGGGGGGTTGGACACAGATACGCAGTATTTT. As protein: CASSLFRSSGGLDTDTQYF.

This clone was found once. The chain employs TRBV30 and TRBJ2-6; unclear D gene. Per germline, CDR1 GTSNPN and CDR2 SVGIG (reference sequence). The CDR3 extends over 15 amino acids. Deletions cut 3 bases from V and 0 bases from J, with 9 bases between. CDR3 amino acids: CAWSAGSSGANVLTF. CDR3 in DNA: TGTGCCTGGAGCGCAGGTAGCTCTGGGGCCAACGTCCTGACTTTC.

A note on this clone: This sample also contains other DNA sequences that code for the same CDR3. CDR3 amino acids: CASSRRGSYEQYF. CDR3 bases: TGTGCCAGTAGTCGTCGGGGTTCCTACGAGCAGTACTTC. The V and J genes are TRBV27 and TRBJ2-7; tentatively, D is TRBD2 (5 bases). The V and J ends lost 9 bases and 1 base respectively, with 13 bases between them. Per the germline V gene, CDR1 is MNHEY and CDR2 is SMNVEV (reference sequence). The CDR3 is 13 amino acids.

CDR3 in DNA: TGTGCCAGCAGCTTAGACCTTCTATCTAATGAGCAGTTCTTC. Residues: CASSLDLLSNEQFF. This chain uses TRBV11-3 with TRBJ2-1; D unclear. Germline-derived CDR1 and CDR2 are SGHNT and YENEEA. This CDR3 is built from 14 residues. V was cut by 0 bases and J by 7 bases, with 10 bases left in between.